The 29 T cell receptor beta chains in this list originate from one sample, sequenced in a study of technical replicates of blood from several donors. Here immunoSEQ multiplex PCR was the method, and the copy in TCRdb shows in-frame clones only, minus some. The table includes roughly 97,000 clones, about 96% detected once. The sample was T cells isolated from PBMCs. All receptors derive from a human donor in good health.

The chain joins TRBV6-5 to TRBJ1-1, with D perhaps matching TRBD1 (6 bases). This CDR3 contains 14 residues. CDR1 is MNHEY and CDR2 is SVGAGI in the germline V gene. Trimming took off 0 bases at V and 4 bases at J, with 9 bases between the two ends. The CDR3, as DNA: TGTGCCAGCAGTTACTCGTCAGGGGCCACTGAAGCTTTCTTT. This codes for CASSYSSGATEAFF.

The rearrangement links TRBV7-9 to TRBJ2-2; TRBD2 agrees at 13 bases. With V trimmed by 4 bases and J by 1 base, 3 bases remained unmatched. In germline, CDR1 is SEHNR, CDR2 FQNEAQ (reference sequence). The CDR3 is 17 residues long. The DNA for the CDR3 is TGTGCCAGCAGCTCAAGGACTAGCGGGAGGAACACCGGGGAGCTGTTTTTT. It yields the protein CASSSRTSGRNTGELFF.

This chain uses TRBV4-3 with TRBJ2-1, with 7 positions matching TRBD1. The CDR3 loop spans 14 amino acids. Germline CDR1 is LGHNA and CDR2 is YSLEER. V gave up 0 bases and J gave up 8 bases; unmatched junction bases: 4. Here the CDR3 reads CASSQEGQPYEQFF. In DNA, the CDR3 is TGCGCCAGCAGCCAAGAGGGACAGCCATATGAGCAGTTCTTC.

The genes are TRBV2 and TRBJ1-4; 7 bases are a match to TRBD1. The CDR3 is 14 amino acids. Germline V gene data show CDR1 as SNHLY and CDR2 as FYNNEI. Trimming took 11 bases from V and 8 from J; bases not matched to a gene: 14. CDR3: CAGGTVKPEEKLFF. The CDR3 DNA follows: TGTGCCGGGGGGACAGTCAAGCCGGAGGAAAAACTGTTTTTT.

The chain uses TRBV29-1 and TRBJ1-3; 7 bases are shared with TRBD1. Germline assignment: CDR1 SQVTM and CDR2 ANQGSEA. J was trimmed by 4 bases and V by 4 bases; bases with no gene match: 7. CDR3 length: 14 amino acids. The CDR3 region is CSVGVTGPGNTIYF. Written as DNA, the CDR3 is TGCAGCGTTGGGGTGACAGGGCCGGGAAACACCATATATTTT.

V is TRBV7-9 and J is TRBJ2-4, with 7 bases lining up with TRBD2. The CDR3 extends over 15 amino acids. The germline gives CDR1 SEHNR, CDR2 FQNEAQ (reference sequence). With V trimmed by 0 bases and J by 5 bases, 4 bases remained unmatched. The CDR3 bases are TGTGCCAGCAGCTTAGCTCGGGGGGTGGAAAACATTCAGTACTTC. This gives the protein CASSLARGVENIQYF.

In DNA, the CDR3 is TGCGCCAGCAGCTTGGGAAGCGGGACCTTACACCAAGGCGAGCAGTACTTC. It codes for CASSLGSGTLHQGEQYF. V and J are TRBV5-1 and TRBJ2-7; TRBD2 aligns across 7 bases. The CDR3 is made up of 17 amino acids. Germline V gene sequence: CDR1 SGHRS, CDR2 YFSETQ. Germline trimming cut 0 bases from V and 6 bases from J; bases unmatched to any gene: 15. Full variable domain (outside the CDR3, taken from reference TRBV5-1 and TRBJ2-7): KAGVTQTPRYLIKTRGQQVTLSCSPISGHRSVSWYQQTPGQGLQFLFEYFSETQRNKGNFPGRFSGRQFSNSRSEMNVSTLELGDSALYLCASSLGSGTLHQGEQYFGPGTRLTVT.

The chain carries TRBV6-5 and TRBJ2-7; 7 bases fit TRBD1. In germline, CDR1 is MNHEY, CDR2 SVGAGI. The V segment lost 8 bases and the J segment 3 bases; nucleotides outside the gene matches: 7. The CDR3 sequence is 13 residues long. Here the CDR3 reads CASAGQEDYEQYF. The CDR3 nucleotides read TGTGCCAGCGCCGGACAGGAAGACTACGAGCAGTACTTC.

The J gene is TRBJ2-7, the V gene TRBV19; D uncertain. The germline V gene encodes CDR1 LNHDA and CDR2 SQIVND (reference sequence). The V and J ends lost 4 bases and 6 bases respectively, with 13 bases between them. This CDR3 is built from 13 residues. CDR3 nucleotide sequence: TGTGCCAGTAGTACACTGGAGTCGGGCGAGCAGTACTTC. Translated, it gives CASSTLESGEQYF.

The gene calls are TRBV29-1 and TRBJ2-1, with D uncertain. The germline V gene encodes CDR1 SQVTM and CDR2 ANQGSEA. This CDR3 has 17 amino acids. Trimming shortened V by 5 bases and J by 2 bases, and 22 bases separated the two germline ends. The CDR3 sequence: CSVSSRARSYTYNEQFF. The CDR3 DNA follows: TGCAGCGTTTCAAGTCGTGCCCGGAGCTATACCTACAATGAGCAGTTCTTC.

J is TRBJ1-1 and V is TRBV19; tentatively, D is TRBD1 (5 bases). V lost 5 bases, J lost 0 bases, and 10 bases lay in between. CDR1 and CDR2 (germline): LNHDA, SQIVND (reference sequence). This CDR3 spans 14 amino acids. CDR3 amino acids: CASSAQGLNTEAFF. CDR3 nucleotides: TGTGCCAGTAGTGCGCAGGGCCTGAACACTGAAGCTTTCTTT.

The rearrangement links TRBV27 to TRBJ2-1; TRBD2 matches 16 bases. The CDR3 extends over 18 amino acids. V dropped 3 bases and J dropped 7; count of bases not matched to a gene: 9. Per germline, CDR1 MNHEY and CDR2 SMNVEV (reference sequence). CDR3 residues: CASSFPGLAGGFRNEQFF. CDR3 coding DNA: TGTGCCAGCAGTTTCCCGGGACTAGCGGGAGGGTTTAGGAATGAGCAGTTCTTC.

This clone was seen a single time. CDR3 protein: CASSLGQGMGQPQHF. For the CDR3, the DNA is TGTGCCAGCAGTTTAGGGCAGGGGATGGGGCAGCCCCAGCATTTT. V is TRBV28 and J is TRBJ1-5; the D gene is possibly TRBD1 (6 bases). The CDR3 is 15 residues long. Per germline, CDR1 MDHEN and CDR2 SYDVKM. The V end was cut by 2 bases, the J end by 7 bases, with 15 bases between.

The chain uses TRBV30 and TRBJ2-7; TRBD2 aligns across 8 bases. Germline V gives CDR1 GTSNPN, CDR2 SVGIG (reference sequence). J gave up 0 bases and V 6 bases, and 4 bases lay outside the gene matches. The CDR3 is made up of 13 amino acids. CDR3 loop: CACTGTSSYEQYF. Written as DNA, the CDR3 is TGTGCCTGTACCGGGACTAGCTCCTACGAGCAGTACTTC.

The chain employs TRBV7-2 and TRBJ2-1; D is perhaps TRBD1 (5 bases). The length of the CDR3 is 14 residues. Trimming took 6 bases from V and 10 from J, leaving 19 bases between them. Per germline, CDR1 SGHTA and CDR2 FQGNSA. CDR3 coding DNA: TGTGCCAGCAGACAGGATACAATGTCAGTAGAGCAGTTCTTC. Protein sequence: CASRQDTMSVEQFF.

This chain connects TRBV6-5 to TRBJ2-7, with D uncertain. The CDR3 contains 14 residues. The V gene's germline CDR1 is MNHEY and CDR2 SVGAGI. V was shortened by 0 bases and J by 0 bases, with 6 bases between the two germline ends. The CDR3 DNA follows: TGTGCCAGCAGTTACTCGACAACCTCCTACGAGCAGTACTTC. Protein product: CASSYSTTSYEQYF.

The chain couples TRBV6-6 to TRBJ2-7; 9 bases are a match to TRBD1. Trimming cost V 6 bases and J 1 base; bases outside gene matches: 10. Germline V gives CDR1 MNHNY, CDR2 SVGAGI (reference sequence). This CDR3 has 16 residues. The CDR3 region has the DNA TGTGCCAGCAGAACAGGGGGCTGGCGGGAGTCCTACGAGCAGTACTTC. This codes for CASRTGGWRESYEQYF.

There are a few counts of this clone. The chain carries TRBV2 and TRBJ1-1; 8 nucleotides align to TRBD1. J gave up 3 bases and V 4 bases, and 7 bases lay outside the gene matches. The V gene's germline CDR1 is SNHLY and CDR2 FYNNEI. This CDR3 is built from 15 residues. CDR3 sequence: CASSVPGQVYTEAFF. The CDR3 bases are TGTGCCAGCAGTGTCCCGGGACAGGTTTACACTGAAGCTTTCTTT.

This chain uses TRBV30 with TRBJ2-2; 9 bases are a match to TRBD1. V shed 3 bases, J shed 7 bases, and the junction held 3 bases outside the gene matches. Germline loops: CDR1 GTSNPN, CDR2 SVGIG (reference sequence). This CDR3 contains 13 residues. The CDR3 coding sequence is TGTGCCTGGAGAGGGACAGGGAACGGGGAGCTGTTTTTT. Protein: CAWRGTGNGELFF. Looking up the rest from reference TRBV30 and TRBJ2-2 gives the full variable domain: SQTIHQWPATLVQPVGSPLSLECTVEGTSNPNLYWYRQAAGRGLQLLFYSVGIGQISSEVPQNLSASRPQDRQFILSSKKLLLSDSGFYLCAWRGTGNGELFFGEGSRLTVL.

V and J are TRBV10-3 and TRBJ1-2; TRBD1 matches at 9 bases. The germline gives CDR1 ENHRY, CDR2 SYGVKD. The J segment lost 4 bases and the V segment lost 4 bases, leaving 10 bases of the junction unmatched. There are 16 residues in the CDR3. The CDR3 nucleotides read TGTGCCATCAGTGTCCTGGGACAGGGAGTCGGCTATGGCTACACCTTC. Protein sequence: CAISVLGQGVGYGYTF.

The chain uses TRBV7-3 and TRBJ2-5; 7 bases match TRBD2. The germline CDR1 and CDR2 sequences are SGHTA and FQGTGA. The ends lost 5 bases at V and 4 bases at J; junction bases unmatched: 7. This CDR3 contains 14 residues. The CDR3, as DNA: TGTGCCAGCAGCCCAGGACTAGGAGGAGAGACCCAGTACTTC. It specifies CASSPGLGGETQYF.

CDR3 bases: TGTGCCAGCAGCCAGACTAGCGGGAGGGCCGTCACCGGGGAGCTGTTTTTT. Its protein product is CASSQTSGRAVTGELFF. The chain links TRBV7-6 to TRBJ2-2; TRBD2 matches at 14 bases. J lost 4 bases, V lost 5 bases, and 6 bases had no gene match. CDR3 length: 17 residues. The germline CDR1 and CDR2 sequences are SGHVS and FNYEAQ.

This chain joins TRBV13 and TRBJ2-6; D gene ambiguous. Germline CDR1 is PRHDT and CDR2 is FYEKMQ (reference sequence). V was cut by 0 bases and J by 0 bases, with 9 bases left in between. The CDR3 sequence is 17 residues long. Written as DNA, the CDR3 is TGTGCCAGCAGCTTAGGCCGGAGTATCTCTGGGGCCAACGTCCTGACTTTC. It specifies CASSLGRSISGANVLTF.

The chain is built from TRBV4-1 and TRBJ2-1, with 13 bases matching TRBD2. Germline-derived CDR1 and CDR2 are MGHRA and YSYEKL. The CDR3 spans 17 residues. Unmatched junction bases numbered 9, after V lost 3 bases and J lost 7 bases. CDR3 in DNA: TGCGCCAGCAGCCAGGATCCCGGGACTAGCGGGATTAATGAGCAGTTCTTC. Translating gives CASSQDPGTSGINEQFF.

The chain is built from TRBV6-5 and TRBJ2-1; possible D gene TRBD2, 6 bases. This CDR3 is 16 amino acids long. Germline V gene lookup returns CDR1 MNHEY and CDR2 SVGAGI. V was clipped by 0 bases and J by 8 bases, with 17 bases between them. CDR3 in amino acids: CASSYSSGEVFDEQFF. The CDR3 DNA follows: TGTGCCAGCAGTTACTCTTCGGGAGAAGTCTTTGATGAGCAGTTCTTC.

The chain uses TRBV7-2 and TRBJ2-3; D is unclear. This CDR3 contains 14 residues. Germline V lookup: CDR1 SGHTA, CDR2 FQGNSA. V was shortened by 1 base and J by 6 bases, with 11 bases between the two germline ends. The chain's CDR3 is CASSLGAVMDTQYF. Written as DNA, the CDR3 is TGTGCCAGCAGCTTAGGTGCAGTGATGGATACGCAGTATTTT.

CDR3 amino acids: CASRRGTDTQYF. For the CDR3, the DNA is TGTGCCAGCAGGCGAGGCACAGATACGCAGTATTTT. This sequence joins TRBV28 and TRBJ2-3; D is uncertain. Looked up from germline, CDR1 is MDHEN and CDR2 is SYDVKM. Between the trimmed V and J ends, which lost 6 bases and 1 base, there was a span of 5 bases. The CDR3 runs to 12 residues.

The rearrangement uses TRBV2 and TRBJ1-5, with 12 bases fitting TRBD1. Germline trimming cut 7 bases from V and 0 bases from J; bases unmatched to any gene: 10. Germline CDR1 and CDR2: SNHLY and FYNNEI. This CDR3 has 18 residues. In nucleotides, the CDR3 is TGTGCCAGCACCCCGGGACAGGGGGCTCCTTATAGCAATCAGCCCCAGCATTTT. Translated: CASTPGQGAPYSNQPQHF.

The rearrangement links TRBV28 to TRBJ1-1; D remains unclear. Germline V CDR1 and CDR2: MDHEN, SYDVKM. The V end lost 7 bases, the J end lost 0 bases, and 9 bases lay between the germline ends. The CDR3 is made up of 13 amino acids. Here the CDR3 reads CASTGRMNTEAFF. CDR3 in DNA: TGTGCCAGCACGGGGAGGATGAACACTGAAGCTTTCTTT. The whole variable domain, remainder taken from reference TRBV28 and TRBJ1-1, is DVKVTQSSRYLVKRTGEKVFLECVQDMDHENMFWYRQDPGLGLRLIYFSYDVKMKEKGDIPEGYSVSREKKERFSLILESASTNQTSMYLCASTGRMNTEAFFGQGTRLTVV.